This TCR beta chain comes out of a study of OX40 agonist ivuxolimab in advanced cancers. Produced via immunoSEQ multiplex PCR; TCRdb's table is partial and in-frame only. The table includes around 65,000 clones, over 90% detected once. Per germline, CDR1 MNHEY and CDR2 SMNVEV (reference sequence). The CDR3 contains 15 residues. Trimming took 6 bases from V and 5 from J, leaving 19 bases between them. The chain recombines TRBV27 with TRBJ2-5; TRBD1 is a possible D gene (6 bases). This specimen consisted of CD4+ or CD8+ T cells sorted from blood, obtained in a trial of the OX40 agonist ivuxolimab. The source of this sequence is an adult with an advanced solid tumor such as melanoma, head and neck, liver or kidney cancer. The CDR3 DNA reads TGTGCCAGCAGCCCCCGGACAGTCCCCTCGGAGACCCAGTACTTC. Protein product: CASSPRTVPSETQYF.